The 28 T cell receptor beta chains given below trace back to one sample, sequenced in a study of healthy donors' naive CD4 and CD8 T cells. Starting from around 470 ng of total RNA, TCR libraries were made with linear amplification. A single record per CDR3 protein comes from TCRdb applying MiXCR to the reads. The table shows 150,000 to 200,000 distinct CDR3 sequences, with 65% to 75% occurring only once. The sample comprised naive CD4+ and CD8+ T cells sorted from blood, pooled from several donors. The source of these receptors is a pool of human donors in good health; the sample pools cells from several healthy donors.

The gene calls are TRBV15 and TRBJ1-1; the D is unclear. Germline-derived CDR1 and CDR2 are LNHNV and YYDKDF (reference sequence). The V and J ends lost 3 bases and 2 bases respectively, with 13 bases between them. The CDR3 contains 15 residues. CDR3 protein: CATSRPAGRNTEAFF. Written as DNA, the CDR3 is TGTGCCACCAGCAGGCCGGCAGGCAGAAACACTGAAGCTTTCTTT.

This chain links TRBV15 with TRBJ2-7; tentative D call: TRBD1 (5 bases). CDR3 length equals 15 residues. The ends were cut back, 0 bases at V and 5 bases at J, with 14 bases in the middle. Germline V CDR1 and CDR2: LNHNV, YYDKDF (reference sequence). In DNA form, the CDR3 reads TGTGCCACCAGCAGAGATCCCCAGGGCGGCGACGAGCAGTACTTC. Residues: CATSRDPQGGDEQYF.

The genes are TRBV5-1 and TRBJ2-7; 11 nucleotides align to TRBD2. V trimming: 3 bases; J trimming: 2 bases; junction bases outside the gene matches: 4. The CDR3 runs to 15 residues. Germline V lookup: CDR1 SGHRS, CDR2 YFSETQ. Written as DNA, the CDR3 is TGCGCCAGCAGCTCGGGACTAGCGGAGACCTACGAGCAGTACTTC. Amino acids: CASSSGLAETYEQYF. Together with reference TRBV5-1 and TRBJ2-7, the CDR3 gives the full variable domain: KAGVTQTPRYLIKTRGQQVTLSCSPISGHRSVSWYQQTPGQGLQFLFEYFSETQRNKGNFPGRFSGRQFSNSRSEMNVSTLELGDSALYLCASSSGLAETYEQYFGPGTRLTVT.

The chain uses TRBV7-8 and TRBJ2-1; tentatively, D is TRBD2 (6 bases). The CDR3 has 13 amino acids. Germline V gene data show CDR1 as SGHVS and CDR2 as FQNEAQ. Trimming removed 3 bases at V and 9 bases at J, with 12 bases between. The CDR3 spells CASSLLAHPEQFF. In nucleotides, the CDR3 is TGTGCCAGCAGCTTGCTAGCGCACCCTGAGCAGTTCTTC.

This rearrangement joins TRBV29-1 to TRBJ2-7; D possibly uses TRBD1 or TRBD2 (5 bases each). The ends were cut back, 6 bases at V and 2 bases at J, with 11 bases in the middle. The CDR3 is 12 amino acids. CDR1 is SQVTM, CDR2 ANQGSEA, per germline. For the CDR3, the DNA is TGCAGCGTCGGGGACGGAGCCTACGAGCAGTACTTC. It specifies CSVGDGAYEQYF.

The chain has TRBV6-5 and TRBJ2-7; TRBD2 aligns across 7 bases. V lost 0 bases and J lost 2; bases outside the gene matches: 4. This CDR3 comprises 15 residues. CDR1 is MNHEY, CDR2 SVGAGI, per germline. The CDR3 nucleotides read TGTGCCAGCAGTTACTCGAGCGGGGCTCCCTACGAGCAGTACTTC. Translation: CASSYSSGAPYEQYF.

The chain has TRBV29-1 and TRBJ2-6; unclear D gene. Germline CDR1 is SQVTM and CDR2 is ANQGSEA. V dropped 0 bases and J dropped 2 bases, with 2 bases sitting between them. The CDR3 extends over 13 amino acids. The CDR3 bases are TGCAGCGTTGAAGACGCTGGGGCCAACGTCCTGACTTTC. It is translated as CSVEDAGANVLTF.

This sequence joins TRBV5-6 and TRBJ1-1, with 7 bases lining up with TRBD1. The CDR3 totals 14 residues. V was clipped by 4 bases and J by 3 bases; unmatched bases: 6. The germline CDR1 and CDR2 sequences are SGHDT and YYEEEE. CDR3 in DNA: TGTGCCAGCAGCGTGACAGGGTCCTACACTGAAGCTTTCTTT. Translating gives CASSVTGSYTEAFF.

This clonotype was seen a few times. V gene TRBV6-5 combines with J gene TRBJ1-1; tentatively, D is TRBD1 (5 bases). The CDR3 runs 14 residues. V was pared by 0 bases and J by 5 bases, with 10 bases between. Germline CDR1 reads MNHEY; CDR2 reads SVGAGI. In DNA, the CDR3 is TGTGCCAGCAGTTACTCCGGGGGGAGGACTGAAGCTTTCTTT. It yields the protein CASSYSGGRTEAFF.

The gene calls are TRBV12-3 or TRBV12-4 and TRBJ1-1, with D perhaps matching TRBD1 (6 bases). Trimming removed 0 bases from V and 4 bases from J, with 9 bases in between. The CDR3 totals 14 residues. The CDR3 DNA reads TGTGCCAGCAGTTTAGCGGGGGGCGGCACTGAAGCTTTCTTT. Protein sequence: CASSLAGGGTEAFF.

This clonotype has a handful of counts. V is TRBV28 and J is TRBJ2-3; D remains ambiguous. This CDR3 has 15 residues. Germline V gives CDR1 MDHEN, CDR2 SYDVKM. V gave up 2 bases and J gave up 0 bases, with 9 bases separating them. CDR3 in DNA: TGTGCCAGCAGTTTAGTGGCGGCTAGCACAGATACGCAGTATTTT. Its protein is CASSLVAASTDTQYF. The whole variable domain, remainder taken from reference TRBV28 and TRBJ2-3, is DVKVTQSSRYLVKRTGEKVFLECVQDMDHENMFWYRQDPGLGLRLIYFSYDVKMKEKGDIPEGYSVSREKKERFSLILESASTNQTSMYLCASSLVAASTDTQYFGPGTRLTVL.

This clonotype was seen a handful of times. In DNA form, the CDR3 reads TGTGCCAGCAGACAGACAATGAACACTGAAGCTTTCTTT. It specifies CASRQTMNTEAFF. The rearrangement uses TRBV6-5 and TRBJ1-1; D call uncertain. The CDR3 totals 13 residues. Trimming removed 6 bases at V and 0 bases at J, with 8 bases between. Germline assignment: CDR1 MNHEY and CDR2 SVGAGI.

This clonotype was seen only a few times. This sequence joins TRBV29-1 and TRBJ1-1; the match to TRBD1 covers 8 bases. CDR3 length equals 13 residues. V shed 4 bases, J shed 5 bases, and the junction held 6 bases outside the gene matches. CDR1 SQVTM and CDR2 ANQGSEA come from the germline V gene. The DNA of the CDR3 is TGCAGCGTTGGAGGACAGGGATGGACTGAAGCTTTCTTT. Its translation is CSVGGQGWTEAFF.

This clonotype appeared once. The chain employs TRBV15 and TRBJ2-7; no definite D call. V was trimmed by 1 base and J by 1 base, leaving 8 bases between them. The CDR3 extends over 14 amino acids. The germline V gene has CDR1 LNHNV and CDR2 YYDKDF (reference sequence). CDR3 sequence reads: CATSRGQVSYEQYF. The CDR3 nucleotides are TGTGCCACCAGCAGAGGGCAAGTATCCTACGAGCAGTACTTC.

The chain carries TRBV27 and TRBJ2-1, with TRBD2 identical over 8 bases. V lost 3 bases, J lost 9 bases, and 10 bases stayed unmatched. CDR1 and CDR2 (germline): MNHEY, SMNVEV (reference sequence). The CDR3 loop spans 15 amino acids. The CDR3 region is CASSFASGSFGEQFF. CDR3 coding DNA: TGTGCCAGCAGTTTTGCGAGCGGGAGCTTTGGTGAGCAGTTCTTC.

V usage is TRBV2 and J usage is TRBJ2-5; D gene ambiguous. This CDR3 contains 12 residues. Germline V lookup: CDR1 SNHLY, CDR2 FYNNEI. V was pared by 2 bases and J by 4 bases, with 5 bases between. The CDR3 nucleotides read TGTGCCAGCAGTGAATACGGAGAGACCCAGTACTTC. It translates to CASSEYGETQYF.

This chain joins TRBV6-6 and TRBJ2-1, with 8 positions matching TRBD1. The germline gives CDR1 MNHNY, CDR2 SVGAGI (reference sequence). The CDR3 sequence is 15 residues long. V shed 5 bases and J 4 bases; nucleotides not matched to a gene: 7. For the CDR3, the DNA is TGTGCCAGCAGTGCTCAGGGGGCCGGGTACAATGAGCAGTTCTTC. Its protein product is CASSAQGAGYNEQFF.

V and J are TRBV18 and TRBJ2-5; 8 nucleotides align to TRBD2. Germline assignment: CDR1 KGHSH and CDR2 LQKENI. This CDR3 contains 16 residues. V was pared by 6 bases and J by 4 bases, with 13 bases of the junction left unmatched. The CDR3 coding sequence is TGTGCCAGCTCGCCAATGGGGACTAGAAGGGGAGAGACCCAGTACTTC. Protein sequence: CASSPMGTRRGETQYF.

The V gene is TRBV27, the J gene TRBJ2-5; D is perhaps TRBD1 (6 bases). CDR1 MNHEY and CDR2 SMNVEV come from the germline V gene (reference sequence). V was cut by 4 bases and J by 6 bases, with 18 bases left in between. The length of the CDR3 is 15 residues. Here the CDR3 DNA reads TGTGCCAGCAGTTCTTTCATACAGGGAATAAAGACCCAGTACTTC. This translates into CASSSFIQGIKTQYF.

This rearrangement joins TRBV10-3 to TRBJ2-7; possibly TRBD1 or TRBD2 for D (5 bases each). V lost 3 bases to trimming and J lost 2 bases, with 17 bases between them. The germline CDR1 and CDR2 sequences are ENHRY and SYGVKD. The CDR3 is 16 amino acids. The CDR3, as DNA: TGTGCCATCAGTGACTTGGGTCGGGACGACCCCTACGAGCAGTACTTC. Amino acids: CAISDLGRDDPYEQYF.

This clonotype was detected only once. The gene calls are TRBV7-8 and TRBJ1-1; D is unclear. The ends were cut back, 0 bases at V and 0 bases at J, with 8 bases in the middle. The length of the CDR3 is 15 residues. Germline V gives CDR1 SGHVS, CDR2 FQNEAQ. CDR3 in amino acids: CASSLAWTLNTEAFF. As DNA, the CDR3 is TGTGCCAGCAGCTTAGCATGGACGCTGAACACTGAAGCTTTCTTT.

The CDR3 sequence is CATSDFPVETQYF. CDR3 sequence (DNA): TGTGCCACCAGTGATTTCCCCGTAGAGACCCAGTACTTC. The V and J genes are TRBV24-1 and TRBJ2-5; D is uncertain. This CDR3 contains 13 residues. Germline CDR1 and CDR2: KGHDR and SFDVKD. Trimming removed 1 base from V and 4 bases from J, with 6 bases in between.

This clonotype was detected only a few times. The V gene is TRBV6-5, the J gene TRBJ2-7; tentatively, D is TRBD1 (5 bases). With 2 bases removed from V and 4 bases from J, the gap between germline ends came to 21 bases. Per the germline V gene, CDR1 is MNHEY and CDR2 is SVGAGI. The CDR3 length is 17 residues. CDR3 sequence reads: CASSYTIPTQGGYEQYV. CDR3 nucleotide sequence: TGTGCCAGCAGTTACACCATCCCCACGCAGGGTGGTTACGAGCAGTACGTC.

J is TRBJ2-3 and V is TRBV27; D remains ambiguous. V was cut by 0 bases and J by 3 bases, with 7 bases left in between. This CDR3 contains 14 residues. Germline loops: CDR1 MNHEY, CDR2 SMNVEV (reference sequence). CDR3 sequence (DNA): TGTGCCAGCAGTTTATCGGACCGGACAGATACGCAGTATTTT. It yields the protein CASSLSDRTDTQYF.

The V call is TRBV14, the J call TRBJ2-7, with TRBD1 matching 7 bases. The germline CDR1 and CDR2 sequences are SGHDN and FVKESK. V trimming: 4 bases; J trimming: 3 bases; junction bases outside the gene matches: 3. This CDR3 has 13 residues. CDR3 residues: CASSPQGNYEQYF. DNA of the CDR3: TGTGCCAGCAGCCCACAGGGGAACTACGAGCAGTACTTC.

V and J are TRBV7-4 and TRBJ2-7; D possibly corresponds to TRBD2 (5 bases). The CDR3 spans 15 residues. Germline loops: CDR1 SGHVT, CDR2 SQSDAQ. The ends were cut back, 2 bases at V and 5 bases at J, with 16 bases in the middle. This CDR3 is CASSLWASGLDEQYF. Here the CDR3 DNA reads TGTGCCAGCAGCTTATGGGCCAGCGGTCTTGACGAGCAGTACTTC. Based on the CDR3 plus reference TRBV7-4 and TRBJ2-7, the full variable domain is GAGVSQSPRYKVAKRGRDVALRCDSISGHVTLYWYRQTLGQGSEVLTYSQSDAQRDKSGRPSGRFSAERPERSVSTLKIQRTEQGDSAVYLCASSLWASGLDEQYFGPGTRLTVT.

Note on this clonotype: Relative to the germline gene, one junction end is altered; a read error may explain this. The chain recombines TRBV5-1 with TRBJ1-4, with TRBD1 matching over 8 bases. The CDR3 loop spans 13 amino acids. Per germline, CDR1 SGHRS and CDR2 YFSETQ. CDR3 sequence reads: CASSLAPGQAEAF. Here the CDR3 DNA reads TGCGCCAGCAGCTTGGCCCCGGGACAGGCCGAAGCCTTT.

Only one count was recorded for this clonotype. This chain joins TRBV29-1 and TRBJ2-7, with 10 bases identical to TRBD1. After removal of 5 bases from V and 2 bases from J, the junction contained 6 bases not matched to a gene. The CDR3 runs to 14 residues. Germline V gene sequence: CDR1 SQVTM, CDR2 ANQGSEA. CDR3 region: CSVTPGTGAYEQYF. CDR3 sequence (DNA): TGCAGCGTTACTCCCGGGACAGGGGCCTACGAGCAGTACTTC.